This TCR beta chain was identified during a study of CXCR3-negative and CXCR3-positive naive CD8 T cells. The TRB cDNA libraries were prepared by 5' RACE with UMI labels. TCRdb reprocessed the 5' RACE reads, keeping one entry per CDR3 protein, no DNA. This table lists under 150,000 distinct CDR3 sequences. Germline CDR1 is SNHLY and CDR2 is FYNNEI. The CDR3 spans 12 residues. Naive cells were sorted as CD45RO-, CCR7+, CD27+ and CD95-. About this clonotype: Its antigen remains unknown.

Study-wide results and limits: The study found comparably high diversity in both naive subsets and much lower diversity in memory CD8+ cells. CXCR3-positive naive cells carried more hydrophobic TRB CDR3s than CXCR3-negative ones. Cryopreserved cells showed partially decreased CXCR3 expression, and most assays used fresh PBMCs. Similar levels of surface CD5 were seen between naive subsets; TCR strength was inferred from TRB CDR3 properties.

Source material: naive CXCR3+ CD8+ T cells from blood. The subset denotes: CD45RO-CCR7+CD27+CD95- naive CD8+ T cells expressing CXCR3 (TNR3+). The chain is built from TRBV2 and TRBJ2-7; TCRdb designates TRBD2, a call that cannot be tested without DNA. The TCR sequence derives from a human donor in good health. Some clones in this sample may be carry-over from other donors' samples. The CDR3 reads CASRDPPGEQYF.